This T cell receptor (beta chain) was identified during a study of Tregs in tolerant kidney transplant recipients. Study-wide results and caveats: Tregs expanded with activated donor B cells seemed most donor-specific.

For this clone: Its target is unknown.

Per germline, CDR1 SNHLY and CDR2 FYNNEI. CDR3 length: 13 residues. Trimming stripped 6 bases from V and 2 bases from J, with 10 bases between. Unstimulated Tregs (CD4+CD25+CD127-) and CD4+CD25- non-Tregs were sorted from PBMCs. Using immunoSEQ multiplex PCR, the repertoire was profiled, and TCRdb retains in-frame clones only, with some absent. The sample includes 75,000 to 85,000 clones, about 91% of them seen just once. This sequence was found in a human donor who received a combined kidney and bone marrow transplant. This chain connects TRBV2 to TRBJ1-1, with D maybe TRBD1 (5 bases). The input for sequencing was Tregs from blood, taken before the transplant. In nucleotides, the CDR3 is TGTGCCAGCAGAGACCAGGGTAACACTGAAGCTTTCTTT. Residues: CASRDQGNTEAFF.